This passage covers 21 T cell receptor beta chains from one sample sequenced in a study of identical twins. TCRdb reanalysed the 5' RACE reads using MiXCR and keeps one entry per CDR3 protein. Of around 480,000 distinct CDR3 sequences listed, roughly an eighth are singletons. The data were also submitted as part of a second study, on yellow fever vaccine responses in identical twins.

Material: CD4+ T cells sorted from blood. These receptors came from a woman aged 18 to 35 in good health.

This clonotype was seen only a few times. The rearrangement links TRBV20-1 to TRBJ2-7; no reliable D call. V was clipped by 3 bases and J by 5 bases, with 20 bases between them. The germline CDR1 and CDR2 sequences are DFQATT and SNEGSKA (reference sequence). The CDR3 extends over 15 amino acids. The CDR3 loop is CSARNNRNARDEQYF. The CDR3 DNA sequence: TGCAGTGCTAGGAACAACCGGAACGCCCGGGACGAGCAGTACTTC.

Only a few counts were recorded for this clonotype. This sequence joins TRBV28 and TRBJ2-7, with D possibly being TRBD2 (6 bases). CDR1 and CDR2 (germline): MDHEN, SYDVKM. There are 15 residues in the CDR3. V was shortened by 3 bases and J by 0 bases, with 12 bases between the two germline ends. CDR3 sequence (DNA): TGTGCCAGCAGTTTGGGCGGGGCCAGCTCCTACGAGCAGTACTTC. Translated: CASSLGGASSYEQYF.

The chain carries TRBV4-2 and TRBJ2-1; D is unresolved. Trimming stripped 4 bases from V and 2 bases from J, with 9 bases between. Germline V gives CDR1 LGHNA, CDR2 YNFKEQ. The CDR3 spans 14 residues. The CDR3 nucleotides read TGTGCCAGCAGCCCCGGGCCAACCTACAATGAGCAGTTCTTC. It yields the protein CASSPGPTYNEQFF.

The chain has TRBV4-2 and TRBJ2-5, with D uncertain. CDR1 is LGHNA, CDR2 YNFKEQ, per germline. CDR3 size: 13 residues. V dropped 4 bases and J dropped 0 bases, with 6 bases sitting between them. The CDR3 loop is CASSLDDQETQYF. The CDR3, as DNA: TGTGCCAGCAGCCTCGATGACCAAGAGACCCAGTACTTC.

V usage is TRBV6-5 and J usage is TRBJ2-3; 8 bases map to TRBD2. CDR1 is MNHEY and CDR2 is SVGAGI in the germline V gene. The CDR3 covers 15 residues. V gave up 0 bases and J gave up 2 bases; unmatched junction bases: 1. The CDR3 region is CASSYSGLVTDTQYF. The CDR3 DNA sequence: TGTGCCAGCAGTTACTCGGGACTAGTCACAGATACGCAGTATTTT.

This clonotype came up many times. This sequence joins TRBV4-1 and TRBJ2-5; 9 bases map to TRBD2. CDR3 length: 14 amino acids. V shed 2 bases and J 3 bases; nucleotides not matched to a gene: 1. The germline gives CDR1 MGHRA, CDR2 YSYEKL. In DNA form, the CDR3 reads TGCGCCAGCAGCCAACGACTAGCGGAAGAGACCCAGTACTTC. It encodes CASSQRLAEETQYF.

The chain carries TRBV11-3 and TRBJ2-1; D not certain. Trimming shortened V by 6 bases and J by 4 bases, and 19 bases separated the two germline ends. The CDR3 is made up of 16 amino acids. Germline values: CDR1 SGHNT, CDR2 YENEEA. As DNA, the CDR3 is TGTGCCAGCAGTCTACCCCCGGCCAGTGCATACAATGAGCAGTTCTTC. Protein product: CASSLPPASAYNEQFF.

There are a few counts of this clonotype. V usage is TRBV28 and J usage is TRBJ2-1; 11 bases align to TRBD1. V shed 5 bases and J 6 bases; nucleotides not matched to a gene: 9. There are 16 residues in the CDR3. Germline-derived CDR1 and CDR2 are MDHEN and SYDVKM. This CDR3 is CASSGFQGTGGNEQFF. In DNA form, the CDR3 reads TGTGCCAGCAGTGGATTTCAAGGGACAGGGGGCAATGAGCAGTTCTTC.

This chain uses TRBV27 with TRBJ1-6; perhaps TRBD1 as D (6 bases). V lost 6 bases and J lost 7, with 7 bases in between. Germline CDR1 is MNHEY and CDR2 is SMNVEV (reference sequence). The CDR3 spans 12 residues. The CDR3 is CASRDRNSPLHF. The CDR3 DNA follows: TGTGCCAGCAGGGACAGAAATTCACCCCTCCACTTT.

This chain connects TRBV20-1 to TRBJ2-7; perhaps D is TRBD1 or TRBD2 (6 bases each). Trimming took 4 bases from V and 3 from J, leaving 10 bases between them. The CDR3 sequence is 12 residues long. The V gene's germline CDR1 is DFQATT and CDR2 SNEGSKA (reference sequence). This chain's CDR3 is CSATGANYEQYF. In DNA form, the CDR3 reads TGCAGTGCTACGGGGGCGAACTACGAGCAGTACTTC.

The chain is built from TRBV6-2 or TRBV6-3 and TRBJ2-3, with TRBD2 identical over 7 bases. The CDR3 contains 15 residues. With V trimmed by 6 bases and J by 2 bases, 8 bases remained unmatched. Germline CDR1 is MNHEY and CDR2 is SVGEGT. CDR3 sequence: CASSQLAHNTDTQYF. The CDR3 DNA is TGTGCCAGCAGCCAACTAGCGCATAACACAGATACGCAGTATTTT.

This rearrangement joins TRBV12-3 or TRBV12-4 to TRBJ1-2; no clear D. This CDR3 region has 13 residues. The V gene lost 6 bases and the J gene lost 5 bases, with 13 bases spanning the gap. The CDR3 sequence: CASSLGGLYGYTF. The CDR3 nucleotides read TGTGCCAGCAGCCTGGGAGGGTTGTATGGCTACACCTTC.

The chain couples TRBV15 to TRBJ1-3; D unclear. V shed 0 bases and J shed 3 bases, with 18 bases lying between them. Germline assignment: CDR1 LNHNV and CDR2 YYDKDF (reference sequence). The CDR3 contains 18 residues. This chain's CDR3 is CATSRDRTRLTSGNTIYF. The CDR3 bases are TGTGCCACCAGCAGAGATCGAACTAGACTGACTAGTGGAAACACCATATATTTT.

V gene TRBV18 combines with J gene TRBJ2-1, with D unresolved. This CDR3 has 14 amino acids. The germline V gene has CDR1 KGHSH and CDR2 LQKENI. Between the trimmed V and J ends, which lost 6 bases and 4 bases, there was a span of 13 bases. Here the CDR3 reads CASSDFGRYNEQFF. In DNA form, the CDR3 reads TGTGCCAGCTCCGATTTCGGGCGGTACAATGAGCAGTTCTTC.

The V gene is TRBV9, the J gene TRBJ2-1; TRBD2 agrees at 8 bases. The CDR3 loop spans 15 amino acids. J was trimmed by 9 bases and V by 0 bases; bases with no gene match: 8. Per the germline V gene, CDR1 is SGDLS and CDR2 is YYNGEE. CDR3 nucleotides: TGTGCCAGCAGCGTAGTAGCCGGGGGGGTCGGTGAGCAGTTCTTC. Encoded protein: CASSVVAGGVGEQFF.

This clonotype was detected many times. The J gene is TRBJ1-6, the V gene TRBV2, with D uncertain. Between the trimmed V and J ends, which lost 3 bases and 7 bases, there was a span of 16 bases. This CDR3 is built from 16 residues. Germline lookup yields CDR1 SNHLY and CDR2 FYNNEI. The CDR3 bases are TGTGCCAGCAGTGACCGGGCGGCGAGCTTGAATTCACCCCTCCACTTT. This codes for CASSDRAASLNSPLHF.

The chain recombines TRBV6-1 with TRBJ1-1; 8 bases fit TRBD1. V dropped 1 base and J dropped 6; count of bases not matched to a gene: 10. The CDR3 spans 16 residues. Germline V lookup: CDR1 MNHNS, CDR2 SASEGT. In nucleotides, the CDR3 is TGTGCCAGCAGTGAAGATAACAGGGGGAGGAAGGCTGAAGCTTTCTTT. Translated, it gives CASSEDNRGRKAEAFF.

The chain joins TRBV3-1 to TRBJ2-7, with a tentative D call TRBD1 (6 bases). CDR3 length equals 15 residues. With 4 bases removed from V and 2 bases from J, the gap between germline ends came to 15 bases. In germline, CDR1 is LGHDT, CDR2 YNNKEL (reference sequence). The CDR3 DNA reads TGTGCCAGCAGCCCGACCCAACAGGGTACCTACGAGCAGTACTTC. This sequence encodes CASSPTQQGTYEQYF.

The gene calls are TRBV18 and TRBJ2-5; D not resolved. In germline, CDR1 is KGHSH, CDR2 LQKENI. The CDR3 covers 12 residues. V lost 2 bases, J lost 5 bases, and 6 bases lay in between. For the CDR3, the DNA is TGTGCCAGCTCACCAGAGTGGGAGACCCAGTACTTC. It translates to CASSPEWETQYF.

This sequence joins TRBV29-1 and TRBJ2-3; 7 bases line up with TRBD1. The CDR3 is 13 residues long. V was clipped by 7 bases and J by 6 bases; unmatched bases: 10. The germline V gene has CDR1 SQVTM and CDR2 ANQGSEA. CDR3 protein: CSGTQGSMDTQYF. Written as DNA, the CDR3 is TGCAGCGGAACACAGGGGTCCATGGATACGCAGTATTTT.

This clonotype was counted many times. This rearrangement joins TRBV9 to TRBJ2-7; D is perhaps TRBD1 (5 bases). The V gene lost 0 bases and the J gene lost 5 bases, with 9 bases spanning the gap. The CDR3 is 13 residues long. Germline V gene lookup returns CDR1 SGDLS and CDR2 YYNGEE. CDR3 sequence reads: CASSVAARDEQYF. The CDR3 DNA follows: TGTGCCAGCAGCGTAGCTGCCAGGGACGAGCAGTACTTC.